Listed below are T cell receptor beta chains from one sample, sequenced in a study of control samples from healthy donors and cancer patients. Repertoires were generated with immunoSEQ multiplex PCR, while TCRdb's copy carries only in-frame clones and drops some. This sample yields about 58,000 clones, of which 87% are seen a single time; roughly 13% belongs to the top ten. Sequencing was performed on PBMCs. These receptors all stem from a woman in her sixties with lung cancer. The CDR3 runs from the conserved cysteine through the conserved F or W. D genes are given only for firm matches. Where a row states a size, it is once, few, many or the class of an expanded clone; other rows omit it.

j_gene: TRBJ1-6; v_gene: TRBV7-9; abundance: .; d_gene: .; CDR3aa: CASSRDSYNSPLHF; CDR3nt: TGTGCCAGCAGCCGGGACTCCTATAATTCACCCCTCCACTTT
j_gene: TRBJ1-2; v_gene: TRBV10-2; abundance: .; d_gene: .; CDR3aa: CASRRTGNVGYGYTF; CDR3nt: TGCGCCAGCCGTAGAACAGGGAACGTCGGCTATGGCTACACCTTC
j_gene: TRBJ1-1; v_gene: TRBV3-1/TRBV3-2; abundance: .; d_gene: .; CDR3aa: CASLGINDEAFF; CDR3nt: TGTGCCAGCCTGGGGATAAATGATGAAGCTTTCTTT
j_gene: TRBJ1-1; v_gene: TRBV27; abundance: .; d_gene: .; CDR3aa: CASSSPLTASVAFF; CDR3nt: TGTGCCAGCAGTTCCCCTCTGACAGCCTCCGTCGCTTTCTTT
j_gene: TRBJ2-1; v_gene: TRBV27; abundance: .; d_gene: TRBD2; CDR3aa: CASSSYLAGVSYEQFF; CDR3nt: TGTGCCAGCAGTTCGTACCTAGCGGGAGTGTCTTATGAGCAGTTCTTC
j_gene: TRBJ1-1; v_gene: TRBV3-1/TRBV3-2; abundance: .; d_gene: .; CDR3aa: CASSQDTEAFF; CDR3nt: TGTGCCAGCAGCCAAGACACTGAAGCTTTCTTT
j_gene: TRBJ2-2; v_gene: TRBV30; abundance: few; d_gene: .; CDR3aa: CAWRISPNTGELFF; CDR3nt: TGTGCCTGGAGAATCAGCCCGAACACCGGGGAGCTGTTTTTT
j_gene: TRBJ2-1; v_gene: TRBV5-1; abundance: .; d_gene: TRBD2; CDR3aa: CASSLERAGANEQFF; CDR3nt: TGCGCCAGCAGCTTGGAGAGAGCGGGGGCCAATGAGCAGTTCTTC
j_gene: TRBJ2-3; v_gene: TRBV18; abundance: .; d_gene: TRBD2; CDR3aa: CASSLQGYSSGSTDTQYF; CDR3nt: TGTGCCAGCTCACTGCAGGGTTACTCTAGCGGGAGCACAGATACGCAGTATTTT
j_gene: TRBJ1-5; v_gene: TRBV6-4; abundance: .; d_gene: .; CDR3aa: CASSDSIGGPQHF; CDR3nt: TGTGCCAGCAGTGACTCGATCGGGGGGCCCCAGCATTTT
j_gene: TRBJ2-7; v_gene: TRBV5-1; abundance: .; d_gene: TRBD2; CDR3aa: CASSLGLAGESGSYEQYF; CDR3nt: TGCGCCAGCAGCTTGGGGCTAGCGGGTGAAAGTGGGTCCTACGAGCAGTACTTC
j_gene: TRBJ2-1; v_gene: TRBV9; abundance: .; d_gene: .; CDR3aa: CASSVEWTAYNEQFF; CDR3nt: TGTGCCAGCAGCGTAGAATGGACAGCTTACAATGAGCAGTTCTTC
j_gene: TRBJ2-6; v_gene: TRBV10-3; abundance: .; d_gene: .; CDR3aa: CATKQGSGANVLTF; CDR3nt: TGTGCCACTAAACAGGGATCTGGGGCCAACGTCCTGACTTTC
j_gene: TRBJ2-1; v_gene: TRBV11-2; abundance: .; d_gene: .; CDR3aa: CASRRPGGGSYNEQFF; CDR3nt: TGTGCCAGTCGAAGACCCGGGGGAGGCTCCTACAATGAGCAGTTCTTC
j_gene: TRBJ1-1; v_gene: TRBV3-1/TRBV3-2; abundance: once; d_gene: .; CDR3aa: CASSQIGGSEAFF; CDR3nt: TGTGCCAGCAGCCAAATCGGGGGCTCTGAAGCTTTCTTT
j_gene: TRBJ2-2; v_gene: TRBV18; abundance: .; d_gene: TRBD1; CDR3aa: CASSPWTGGTGELFF; CDR3nt: TGTGCCAGCTCACCCTGGACAGGGGGCACCGGGGAGCTGTTTTTT
j_gene: TRBJ1-4; v_gene: TRBV11-2; abundance: .; d_gene: .; CDR3aa: CASSLDLGGTEKLFF; CDR3nt: TGTGCCAGCAGCTTAGATCTAGGGGGAACGGAAAAACTGTTTTTT
j_gene: TRBJ1-1; v_gene: TRBV5-4; abundance: .; d_gene: TRBD1; CDR3aa: CASRSDRANTEAFF; CDR3nt: TGTGCCAGCAGATCGGACAGGGCGAACACTGAAGCTTTCTTT
j_gene: TRBJ2-7; v_gene: TRBV9; abundance: .; d_gene: .; CDR3aa: CASSVDWSPYEQYF; CDR3nt: TGTGCCAGCAGCGTAGATTGGAGTCCCTACGAGCAGTACTTC
j_gene: TRBJ2-5; v_gene: TRBV5-4; abundance: .; d_gene: .; CDR3aa: CASLQRGEETQYF; CDR3nt: TGTGCCAGCCTTCAGAGGGGCGAAGAGACCCAGTACTTC
j_gene: TRBJ2-1; v_gene: TRBV5-4; abundance: .; d_gene: .; CDR3aa: CASSPGADSSHEQFF; CDR3nt: TGTGCCAGCAGCCCGGGAGCGGATAGCTCACATGAGCAGTTCTTC
j_gene: TRBJ2-3; v_gene: TRBV28; abundance: .; d_gene: TRBD2; CDR3aa: CASSIQTSGRTYTQYF; CDR3nt: TGTGCCAGCAGTATCCAGACTAGCGGGAGAACTTATACGCAGTATTTT
j_gene: TRBJ2-7; v_gene: TRBV9; abundance: .; d_gene: .; CDR3aa: CASSVGDRVLNGLAYKQYF; CDR3nt: TGTGCCAGCAGCGTAGGGGACAGGGTCTTGAACGGACTAGCATATAAACAGTACTTC
j_gene: TRBJ1-2; v_gene: TRBV6-6; abundance: .; d_gene: .; CDR3aa: CASSGTGSPHGYTF; CDR3nt: TGTGCCAGCAGTGGTACAGGGAGCCCCCATGGCTACACCTTC
j_gene: TRBJ2-7; v_gene: TRBV29-1; abundance: .; d_gene: TRBD2; CDR3aa: CSVATSGRLGEQYF; CDR3nt: TGCAGCGTTGCTACTAGCGGGAGGCTGGGCGAGCAGTACTTC
j_gene: TRBJ1-2; v_gene: TRBV18; abundance: .; d_gene: .; CDR3aa: CASSPSGGSGYGYTF; CDR3nt: TGTGCCAGCTCACCTTCAGGTGGGTCCGGTTATGGCTACACCTTC
j_gene: TRBJ1-2; v_gene: TRBV7-8; abundance: .; d_gene: TRBD1; CDR3aa: CASSAGLGQGGYGYTF; CDR3nt: TGTGCCAGCAGCGCGGGGCTTGGACAGGGCGGCTATGGCTACACCTTC
j_gene: TRBJ1-6; v_gene: TRBV19; abundance: .; d_gene: .; CDR3aa: CASSGNYNSPLHF; CDR3nt: TGTGCCAGTAGCGGGAATTATAATTCACCCCTCCACTTT
j_gene: TRBJ2-1; v_gene: TRBV6-2/TRBV6-3; abundance: few; d_gene: TRBD2; CDR3aa: CASSPSGAPYNEQFF; CDR3nt: TGTGCCAGCAGCCCTAGCGGGGCCCCCTACAATGAGCAGTTCTTC
j_gene: TRBJ2-7; v_gene: TRBV2; abundance: .; d_gene: .; CDR3aa: CASSEVGLTGAEQYF; CDR3nt: TGTGCCAGCAGTGAAGTTGGCCTAACCGGGGCCGAGCAGTACTTC
j_gene: TRBJ1-5; v_gene: TRBV7-8; abundance: .; d_gene: TRBD1; CDR3aa: CASSLGGGSRPQHF; CDR3nt: TGTGCCAGCAGCTTAGGAGGGGGCTCGCGGCCCCAGCATTTT
j_gene: TRBJ1-2; v_gene: TRBV15; abundance: .; d_gene: TRBD1; CDR3aa: CATSRIDRETEGYTF; CDR3nt: TGTGCCACCAGCAGAATTGACAGGGAAACTGAAGGCTACACCTTC
j_gene: TRBJ1-2; v_gene: TRBV3-1/TRBV3-2; abundance: .; d_gene: .; CDR3aa: CASRDHDGEDEGYTF; CDR3nt: TGTGCCAGCAGAGACCACGACGGAGAAGACGAGGGCTACACCTTC
j_gene: TRBJ1-2; v_gene: TRBV5-4; abundance: .; d_gene: .; CDR3aa: CASSGAGYSYGYTF; CDR3nt: TGTGCCAGCAGCGGTGCAGGGTATTCCTATGGCTACACCTTC
j_gene: TRBJ2-2; v_gene: TRBV7-6; abundance: .; d_gene: .; CDR3aa: CASSLEGGDIGELFF; CDR3nt: TGTGCCAGCAGCTTAGAAGGGGGAGACATCGGGGAGCTGTTTTTT
j_gene: TRBJ2-2; v_gene: TRBV7-3; abundance: .; d_gene: .; CDR3aa: CASSLNGGNTGELFF; CDR3nt: TGTGCCAGCAGCTTAAACGGAGGAAACACCGGGGAGCTGTTTTTT
j_gene: TRBJ2-5; v_gene: TRBV2; abundance: .; d_gene: TRBD1; CDR3aa: CASSEGGTGVGWTQYF; CDR3nt: TGTGCCAGCAGTGAAGGGGGCACAGGGGTGGGATGGACCCAGTACTTC
j_gene: TRBJ1-1; v_gene: TRBV6-2/TRBV6-3; abundance: .; d_gene: .; CDR3aa: CASSYDVNTEAFF; CDR3nt: TGTGCCAGCAGTTACGATGTGAACACTGAAGCTTTCTTT
j_gene: TRBJ2-3; v_gene: TRBV2; abundance: .; d_gene: TRBD2; CDR3aa: CASRKLAGGYDTQYF; CDR3nt: TGTGCCAGCAGGAAACTAGCGGGGGGGTACGATACGCAGTATTTT
j_gene: TRBJ1-1; v_gene: TRBV2; abundance: .; d_gene: .; CDR3aa: CACKVGENTEAFF; CDR3nt: TGTGCCTGCAAGGTCGGGGAGAACACTGAAGCTTTCTTT
j_gene: TRBJ2-7; v_gene: TRBV7-2; abundance: .; d_gene: TRBD2; CDR3aa: CASSLASGGSYEQYF; CDR3nt: TGTGCCAGCAGCTTAGCAAGCGGGGGTTCCTACGAGCAGTACTTC
j_gene: TRBJ1-5; v_gene: TRBV5-4; abundance: few; d_gene: .; CDR3aa: CASSLGPHSNQPQHF; CDR3nt: TGTGCCAGCAGCCTTGGACCACATAGCAATCAGCCCCAGCATTTT
j_gene: TRBJ2-7; v_gene: TRBV11-2; abundance: once; d_gene: .; CDR3aa: CASSRDSLYEQYF; CDR3nt: TGTGCCAGCAGCCGGGACTCCCTCTACGAGCAGTACTTC
j_gene: TRBJ1-1; v_gene: TRBV5-1; abundance: once; d_gene: .; CDR3aa: CASSLEQPGNTEAFF; CDR3nt: TGCGCCAGCAGCTTGGAGCAGCCTGGAAACACTGAAGCTTTCTTT
j_gene: TRBJ2-5; v_gene: TRBV2; abundance: once; d_gene: .; CDR3aa: CASRAAPSRETQYF; CDR3nt: TGTGCCAGCAGGGCTGCCCCAAGTCGAGAGACCCAGTACTTC
j_gene: TRBJ2-1; v_gene: TRBV4-1; abundance: .; d_gene: .; CDR3aa: CASSLPGAAGNEQFF; CDR3nt: TGCGCCAGCAGCCTTCCCGGGGCCGCTGGCAATGAGCAGTTCTTC
j_gene: TRBJ1-1; v_gene: TRBV12-3/TRBV12-4; abundance: .; d_gene: .; CDR3aa: CASSLAGNTEAFF; CDR3nt: TGTGCCAGCAGTTTAGCGGGGAACACTGAAGCTTTCTTT
j_gene: TRBJ2-5; v_gene: TRBV27; abundance: .; d_gene: .; CDR3aa: CASSFARGQGLRETQYF; CDR3nt: TGTGCCAGCAGTTTCGCTCGAGGTCAGGGACTGAGGGAGACCCAGTACTTC
j_gene: TRBJ1-5; v_gene: TRBV2; abundance: .; d_gene: TRBD1; CDR3aa: CASSLSGGEFGQPQHF; CDR3nt: TGTGCCAGCAGTCTATCAGGGGGCGAATTCGGACAGCCCCAGCATTTT
j_gene: TRBJ2-7; v_gene: TRBV5-5; abundance: .; d_gene: TRBD1; CDR3aa: CASSFTGDHSYEQYF; CDR3nt: TGTGCCAGCAGCTTTACAGGGGACCACTCCTACGAGCAGTACTTC